This T cell receptor beta chain was obtained from a study of shared clonotypes between healthy human individuals (TCRdb year 2020). For the study in its entirety: The cohort included a few men and a couple of women between 18 and 49 years of age. For each donor, three plates each were used for CD4 naive and CD4 memory, two plates were used for CD8 naive, and one plate was used for CD8 memory. To estimate repertoire size and how much clonotypes are shared between individuals, the study performed deep sequencing of blood TCR repertoires from a few healthy adults. To increase sequencing depth and limit assay-specific biases, different laboratories used diverse techniques to prepare libraries and sequence TCR repertoires. Leukapheresis yielded between about 0.85 and 10 billion PBMCs per donor.

Healthy HIV-negative adults with no recently reported acute infections or vaccinations were included as donors. Only Caucasian adults living in Nashville, Tennessee, USA were represented among the donors. CD4+ T cells were enriched by magnetic negative selection, after which naive cells were positively selected on CD45RA and the negative fraction was taken as the memory subset. Blood was obtained by leukapheresis, after which PBMCs were separated by Ficoll-Histopaque density gradient centrifugation and cryopreserved in liquid nitrogen vapor phase. Purity and quantity of every magnetically sorted T cell population were checked by analytical flow cytometry. Genomic DNA was isolated from each sorted fraction and quantified by UV absorbance on a Nanodrop 2000c. Remarks on this clone: Its binding antigen is unknown. No much larger clonotype is one base removed from it; base qualities were not supplied.

The cysteine opens and the phenylalanine closes a CDR3 of 13 amino acids. This entry keeps only the CDR3 DNA: 39 bases, framed from base 1. Using the deep immunoSEQ assay, TCR CDR3 regions were amplified from genomic DNA by multiplex PCR. Extracted genomic DNA from each cell subset was distributed evenly across all wells of several immunoSEQ 96-well plates, and each plate was treated as a replicate. For sorted subsets, roughly 200 ng of genomic DNA, equivalent to 25,000 to 35,000 T cell genomes, went into each replicate PCR. Purified libraries were measured with a Qubit 3.0 fluorometer, size-checked on a Bioanalyzer 2100, and measured again with the KAPA Library Quantification kit. A separate single-read 150-cycle Illumina NextSeq 550 flow cell was used to sequence each immunoSEQ 96-well plate. The published analysis was carried out like this. Because the immunoSEQ output held only junctional sequences and lacked quality scores, the filtering could not match the filtering applied to full-length reads. Sequences were annotated with PyIR, a Python wrapper for IgBLAST v1.9, using IMGT germline references to assign V/J genes and CDR3. Reads were filtered out if the reads had weak V/J assignments (E-value above 1e-6), no CDR3, stop codons, out-of-frame junctions, or ambiguous translated residues. V3J clonotypes were defined as sequences sharing an identical inferred V gene, J gene, and CDR3 amino acid sequence. To compute the percentage overlap between repertoires, the number of shared unique clonotypes was divided by the size of the smaller repertoire. Repertoire richness was assessed with RTK rarefaction, the Chao1 estimator, and Recon v2.1 estimates of unobserved clonotypes. Generation probabilities for all TCRbeta clonotypes obtained by the gDNA method from a handful of donors were computed using OLGA. TCRdb took over this immuneACCESS table, retaining in-frame rearrangements with V and J assigned. Such tables are incomplete; in checked studies, under half of the missing clones stem from an unresolved V gene, and the remainder is unexplained. D and trimming come from the DNA, and the V and J calls and clone size come from that table. Counted in this sample were 2 million to 3 million clones; more than 90% of them appeared once. Around 0.14% of the sample comes from the top ten.

Broad study findings and their caveats: When several donors were compared, the shared fraction of clonotypes was about 5.5% for naive CD4, 3.5% for naive CD8, more than 2% for memory CD4, and around 0.37% for memory CD8. Even with the large sequencing depth, rarefaction of the sorted-subset datasets indicated that sequencing was incomplete. Compared with non-shared clonotypes, the clonotypes found in all four sorted-subset donors had higher generation probabilities. Sampling was restricted to blood, and TCR repertoires in tissue are likely to differ from TCR repertoires in blood. Naive subsets generally had larger estimated clonotype richness than memory subsets. Pairwise subsampling led to the expectation that sequencing depth would affect the degree of clonotype sharing among donors. The genetic and exposure-history diversity represented was limited by the small number of donors.

The receptor comes from a man between 18 and 29 years old in good health. The chain is encoded by TRBV23-1 joined to TRBJ2-7; TRBD1 matches 9 bases in the middle. TRBV23-1 is filed as an ORF, its function uncertain. Sequenced input: naive CD4+ T cells sorted from blood. The sample's cell subset or site, from its label and the paper: CD45RA+ positively selected. The CDR3 has the sequence CADWTGATYEQYF. In nucleotide form, the sequence is TGCGCAGATTGGACAGGGGCGACCTACGAGCAGTACTTC.